This T cell receptor beta chain appears in the sequencing data of a study of blood T cell repertoires in COVID-19. Overall study: Both acute and convalescent COVID-19 samples were obtained from the United States, Italy and Spain. T cells, B-cell-depleted T cells, or PBMCs provided the cDNA or gDNA that served as material.

This CDR3 contains 15 residues. The trim removed 6 bases at V and 5 bases at J, leaving 11 bases unmatched. Looked up from germline, CDR1 is SEHNR and CDR2 is FQNEAQ (reference sequence). Original processing methods: Researchers report that nucleated cell counts were estimated from reference gene primer amplification. TCRdb keeps only in-frame clones here, not all; method: immunoSEQ multiplex PCR. V, J and clone size are those of that table, while D and trimming were read from the DNA. The table lists 300,000 or so clones, roughly 90% of them singletons. The rearrangement uses TRBV7-9 and TRBJ2-3; 7 nucleotides agree with TRBD1. The sample taken for sequencing was peripheral blood. This sequence was found in a man aged 18 to 29 who had recovered from COVID-19. CDR3 sequence reads: CASSRTGAQGDTQYF. The CDR3 DNA sequence: TGTGCCAGCAGTCGAACAGGGGCTCAGGGAGATACGCAGTATTTT.